Sequencing of this T cell receptor (beta chain) was carried out in a study of T cell clones after liver transplantation. The wider study: Timepoints were pre-transplant, pre-withdrawal, and after withdrawal was completed or failed.

V was shortened by 5 bases and J by 6 bases, with 7 bases between the two germline ends. From germline, CDR1 is GTSNPN and CDR2 SVGIG (reference sequence). The CDR3 is 11 amino acids. Profiling relied on immunoSEQ multiplex PCR, and the TCRdb table lists in-frame clones only, not all of them. In the table there are roughly 67,000 clones, 92% of which are singletons. This clonotype was sampled from a human patient who received a liver transplant. Part of the T cell pool may stem from the graft donor. The specimen comprised CD4+ T cells from blood, sampled less than 26 months after liver transplant. This chain links TRBV30 with TRBJ2-2; the D is unclear. CDR3 bases: TGTGCCTGGGCTACAGCCGGGGAGCTGTTTTTT. Translated: CAWATAGELFF.